This TCR beta chain was captured in a study of T cells after posttransplantation cyclophosphamide. Broader study findings: TRB overlap between skin or GI tissue T cells and blood was limited. Later blood repertoires were often dominated by clones from the donor CD8+ memory compartment.

The germline CDR1 and CDR2 sequences are SGHVS and FNYEAQ. The CDR3 is 14 amino acids. V was clipped by 5 bases and J by 6 bases; unmatched bases: 9. In regard to this clone: Its antigen is currently unknown.

Sequencing was performed with immunoSEQ multiplex PCR; in TCRdb, only in-frame clones are kept and a portion is missing. The profile shows fewer than 25,000 clones, 80% to 90% of them singletons. Sampled 1 year posttransplant, controls received myeloablative marrow transplants, methotrexate and a calcineurin inhibitor. The TCR sequence derives from a female patient in her fifties who received an allogeneic stem cell transplant from an unrelated donor, was CMV-positive, and had chronic GVHD only. Part of the T cell pool may stem from the graft donor. The V gene is TRBV7-6, the J gene TRBJ2-7; TRBD1 matches 8 bases. The material was PBMCs, obtained after an allogeneic stem cell transplant with a calcineurin inhibitor and methotrexate. The CDR3, as DNA: TGTGCCAGCAGCCGGGGACAGGCCATCGCCGAGCAGTACTTC. Encoded protein: CASSRGQAIAEQYF.